This passage covers 5 T cell receptor beta chains from one sample sequenced in a study of OX40 agonist ivuxolimab in advanced cancers. Libraries were prepared by immunoSEQ multiplex PCR; TCRdb keeps only in-frame clonotypes and omits some of them. The sample shows 40,000 or so clones, 65% to 90% of them seen only once. Here the sequenced sample was CD4+ or CD8+ T cells sorted from blood, taken in a trial of the OX40 agonist ivuxolimab. All receptors come from an adult with an advanced solid tumor such as melanoma, head and neck, liver or kidney cancer.

This clone was seen only once. V usage is TRBV7-2 and J usage is TRBJ2-1; D unresolved. V was pared by 0 bases and J by 5 bases, with 5 bases between. CDR3 length: 13 residues. From germline, CDR1 is SGHTA and CDR2 FQGNSA. In nucleotides, the CDR3 is TGTGCCAGCAGCTTAGCAGAAAACAATGAGCAGTTCTTC. Translated: CASSLAENNEQFF.

The chain has TRBV10-3 and TRBJ1-1; no firm D call. This CDR3 has 14 residues. Germline V gene sequence: CDR1 ENHRY, CDR2 SYGVKD. V dropped 6 bases and J dropped 0 bases, with 11 bases sitting between them. The CDR3 DNA reads as TGTGCCATCAGCGTAAGCAGGATGAACACTGAAGCTTTCTTT. This translates into CAISVSRMNTEAFF.

The rearrangement uses TRBV5-1 and TRBJ2-3; 11 positions match TRBD1. The germline V gene has CDR1 SGHRS and CDR2 YFSETQ. The CDR3 is 15 residues long. Trimming removed 4 bases from V and 3 bases from J; junction bases left unmatched: 4. The CDR3 bases are TGCGCCAGCAGCCCGGGACAGGGGGGAACAGATACGCAGTATTTT. Protein: CASSPGQGGTDTQYF.

The CDR3 reads CASSRDASSEKLFF. For the CDR3, the DNA is TGTGCCAGCAGCCGTGATGCCTCTAGTGAAAAACTGTTTTTT. V gene TRBV6-4 combines with J gene TRBJ1-4; D is unclear. This CDR3 has 14 amino acids. CDR1 and CDR2 from the germline V gene are MRHNA and SNTAGT. V lost 6 bases and J 7 bases, leaving 15 bases between the germline ends.

The chain has TRBV29-1 and TRBJ2-7; D gene ambiguous. Trimming stripped 4 bases from V and 0 bases from J, with 16 bases between. This CDR3 has 15 amino acids. Germline V gives CDR1 SQVTM, CDR2 ANQGSEA. As DNA, the CDR3 is TGCAGCGTTGTGGCCCAGCAGCCGAGCTCCTACGAGCAGTACTTC. It codes for CSVVAQQPSSYEQYF.